The rows below give T cell receptor beta chains drawn from one sample of a study of blood T cell repertoires in COVID-19. Produced via immunoSEQ multiplex PCR; TCRdb's table is partial and in-frame only. This table has about 86,000 clones, roughly four fifths appearing once. The source material was peripheral blood. These receptor sequences come from an elderly woman with acute or convalescent COVID-19. CDR3s include the opening cysteine and the closing phenylalanine or tryptophan. Size is stated for part of the rows, as once, few or many counts, or as a class when the clone is expanded.

TRBJ2-2 | TRBV6-5 | . | CASSLLVNGELFF
TRBJ1-3 | TRBV6-5 | . | CASSSSGGHGNTIYF
TRBJ2-7 | TRBV5-4 | . | CASSLSPSYEQYF
TRBJ2-1 | TRBV21-1 | . | CASSKRGRSEQFF
TRBJ1-6 | TRBV4-1 | . | CASSQVDREDSPLHF
TRBJ1-5 | TRBV7-8 | . | CASSLRDREWGQPQHF
TRBJ2-3 | TRBV7-9 | . | CASSLYSGSTDTQYF
TRBJ2-3 | TRBV29-1 | . | CTTAGWTDTQYF
TRBJ2-3 | TRBV9 | . | CASSSQDPQDTQYF
TRBJ2-7 | TRBV27 | . | CASSLGGELNEQYF
TRBJ2-7 | TRBV6-1 | . | CASSEVASGGVYEQYF
TRBJ2-1 | TRBV27 | . | CASYNLASGSPNEQFF
TRBJ1-1 | TRBV7-2 | once | CASSAGTGGYTEAFF
TRBJ1-4 | TRBV7-9 | . | CASSQTLGTGNEKLFF
TRBJ1-5 | TRBV5-4 | many | CASSSDREVGQPQHF